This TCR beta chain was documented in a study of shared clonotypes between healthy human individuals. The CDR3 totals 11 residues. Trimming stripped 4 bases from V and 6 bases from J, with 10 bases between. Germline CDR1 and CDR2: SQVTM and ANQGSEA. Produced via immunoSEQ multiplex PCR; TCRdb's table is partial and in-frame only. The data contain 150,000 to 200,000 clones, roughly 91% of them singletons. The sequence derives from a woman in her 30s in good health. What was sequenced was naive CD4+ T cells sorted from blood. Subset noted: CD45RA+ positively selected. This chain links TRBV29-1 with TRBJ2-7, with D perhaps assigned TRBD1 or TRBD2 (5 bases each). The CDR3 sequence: CSVASGAEQYF. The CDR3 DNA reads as TGCAGCGTTGCTTCCGGGGCCGAGCAGTACTTC.